This entry describes one T cell receptor beta chain. This specimen belongs to a study of identical twins. With 10 bases clipped from V and 3 bases from J, the junction kept 11 bases outside the gene matches. The CDR3 length is 14 residues. Germline-derived CDR1 and CDR2 are SNHLY and FYNNEI. TCRdb reprocessed the 5' RACE reads via MiXCR and lists one record per CDR3 protein. The data contain over 200,000 distinct CDR3 sequences, 5.5% to 7.5% of them singletons. These same data were also listed under a study on T cells expressing NK-cell markers.

The chain joins TRBV2 to TRBJ2-7; 8 bases line up with TRBD2. The sequencing sample was made of CD8+ T cells sorted from blood. The clonotype was recovered from a woman under 30 in good health. This CDR3 reads CAIPLSGDNYEQYF. For the CDR3, the DNA is TGTGCCATCCCTCTTAGCGGGGACAACTACGAGCAGTACTTC.